This TCR beta chain was sequenced in a study of response to subunit inactivated influenza vaccine (dated 2018 in TCRdb). Context from the whole study: Deep quantitative T cell receptor repertoire profiling was used in the study to track responses to a trivalent subunit inactivated influenza vaccine. Results and caveats for the whole study, not just this receptor: The authors suggested that each seasonal influenza vaccination may recruit only a limited number of new T cells.

Receptor libraries were prepared by RT-PCR. The instrument was an Illumina HiSeq 2500. The raw public reads went through TCRdb reprocessing: fastp at Q25, MiXCR clone calling, in-frame beta chains kept. All rows with the same CDR3 protein become a single entry with the most common DNA and genes. The sample records about 500,000 distinct CDR3 sequences, approximately 7.8% of which are singletons. The ten largest clonotypes hold around 13% of the sample. The junction carries 10 bases between V and J, which are trimmed by 3 bases and 7 bases respectively. Reading the germline V gene gives CDR1 SQVTM and CDR2 ANQGSEA. The cysteine opens and the phenylalanine closes a CDR3 of 12 amino acids. Just CDR3 DNA is preserved here, 36 bases in frame from base 1. A note on this clonotype: No antigen is known for it. Base quality data are lacking; no much larger clone is found one base away.

Here the sequenced sample was PBMCs from blood, taken roughly 24 months after vaccination. The rearrangement joined TRBV29-1 to TRBJ2-1, with the D segment identity uncertain. The receptor was derived from a man in his fifties or sixties who received an inactivated influenza vaccine. Donor details come from another sample of the same person, matched by shared clones. The bases read TGCAGCGTTGAGCCTCCCGGGAATGAGCAGTTCTTC. It codes for CSVEPPGNEQFF.